The sequence of this T cell receptor beta chain was determined in a study of beta chain features in type 1 diabetes. The CDR3 totals 14 residues. The germline CDR1 and CDR2 sequences are SEHNR and FQNEAQ (reference sequence). V was trimmed by 5 bases and J by 2 bases, leaving 10 bases between them. Concerning this clone: Antigen unknown.

Whole-study findings and limits: The study found moderately but significantly shorter TCRB CDR3s in all four CD4+ subsets of Type 1 diabetes patients. Patients with type 1 diabetes showed fewer VDJ junction insertions and more deletions.

Each of the CD4+ naive, central memory, regulatory and stem cell-like memory populations was sorted via CD45RO/CCR7/CD25/CD127/CD95/CD27. Expressed TCRB transcripts got sequenced, as all isolated RNA was reverse transcribed. Regulatory, naive and central memory T cell samples averaged around 3.6 million reads. Using immunoSEQ multiplex PCR, the repertoire was profiled, and TCRdb retains in-frame clones only, with some absent. The sample consists of approximately 50,000 clones, roughly 39% of them appearing once. Sequenced material: Tregs from blood. The clonotype originates from a man aged 30 to 45 with type 1 diabetes. The chain carries TRBV7-9 and TRBJ1-5; D remains ambiguous. CDR3 bases: TGTGCCAGCAGCCGAGACGGGGGCAATCAGCCCCAGCATTTT. Translated: CASSRDGGNQPQHF.